The present entry profiles one T cell receptor (beta chain) with its context. The sample comes from a study of T cells expressing NK-cell markers. TCRdb reprocessed the 5' RACE reads and keeps a single row for each CDR3 protein, giving no DNA. In all, the sample yields fewer than 550,000 distinct CDR3 sequences. Germline V lookup: CDR1 SGHDT, CDR2 YYEEEE. The CDR3 runs 15 residues. The chain employs TRBV5-6 and TRBJ2-1. This TCR derives from a woman between 45 and 65 years old in good health. What was sequenced was blood T cells: a sorted CD56 or NKG2C T cell subset, CD4+ or CD8+ T cells, or bulk PBMC T cells (not recorded which). Here the CDR3 reads CASSLIVGSYNEQFF. The full variable domain, in which reference TRBV5-6 and TRBJ2-1 provide the parts outside the CDR3, is DAGVTQSPTHLIKTRGQQVTLRCSPKSGHDTVSWYQQALGQGPQFIFQYYEEEERQRGNFPDRFSGHQFPNYSSELNVNALLLGDSALYLCASSLIVGSYNEQFFGPGTRLTVL.